This passage covers 12 T cell receptor beta chains from one sample sequenced in a study of spatial heterogeneity in lung cancer. One entry per CDR3 protein results from TCRdb running MiXCR on the 5' RACE reads. The sample holds tens of thousands of distinct CDR3 sequences, under 6% seen once. The time point denotes: sample taken at primary tumor resection. Unsorted samples of tumor, nontumor lung or frozen PBMC had their whole RNA sequenced. The sequencing used PBMCs, collected at surgery. The source is a male donor with early-stage non-small cell lung cancer.

This clonotype was found many times. V and J are TRBV20-1 and TRBJ2-7; 11 nucleotides agree with TRBD2. The CDR3 is 15 amino acids. V lost 0 bases to trimming and J lost 4 bases; unmatched junction nucleotides: 5. Germline V gives CDR1 DFQATT, CDR2 SNEGSKA (reference sequence). The CDR3 DNA reads as TGCAGTGCTAGAGACCAGACTAGCGGGAATTACGAGCAGTACTTC. This sequence encodes CSARDQTSGNYEQYF.

There are many counts of this clonotype. The V gene is TRBV12-3 or TRBV12-4, the J gene TRBJ2-7; 7 bases align to TRBD2. V trimming: 6 bases; J trimming: 2 bases; junction bases outside the gene matches: 16. The CDR3 sequence is 17 residues long. The CDR3 loop reads CASSLRAGTGPAYEQYF. The DNA for the CDR3 is TGTGCCAGCAGCCTTAGAGCGGGGACTGGTCCAGCCTACGAGCAGTACTTC.

This clonotype was detected ten times or more. The chain carries TRBV4-1 and TRBJ2-7; D might be TRBD2 (6 bases). The CDR3 runs to 15 residues. V was pared by 4 bases and J by 1 base, with 14 bases between. CDR1 is MGHRA, CDR2 YSYEKL, per germline. CDR3 sequence reads: CASSPFSGKSYEQYF. The DNA for the CDR3 is TGCGCCAGCAGCCCCTTTAGCGGAAAGTCCTACGAGCAGTACTTC.

The V and J genes are TRBV4-1 and TRBJ1-1; the match to TRBD1 covers 9 bases. The CDR3 is 15 amino acids. Germline assignment: CDR1 MGHRA and CDR2 YSYEKL. V lost 4 bases and J lost 4; bases outside the gene matches: 7. CDR3: CASSPLTGGVTEAFF. CDR3 bases: TGCGCCAGCAGCCCTTTGACAGGGGGAGTCACTGAAGCTTTCTTT.

This clonotype was detected many times. This rearrangement joins TRBV29-1 to TRBJ2-5, with D possibly TRBD2 on 5 matching bases. V was clipped by 3 bases and J by 4 bases, with 9 bases between them. The CDR3 totals 12 residues. Per germline, CDR1 SQVTM and CDR2 ANQGSEA. This CDR3 reads CSVEEVGETQYF. DNA of the CDR3: TGCAGCGTTGAGGAGGTGGGAGAGACCCAGTACTTC. Variable domain in full (rest from reference TRBV29-1 and TRBJ2-5): SAVISQKPSRDICQRGTSLTIQCQVDSQVTMMFWYRQQPGQSLTLIATANQGSEATYESGFVIDKFPISRPNLTFSTLTVSNMSPEDSSIYLCSVEEVGETQYFGPGTRLLVL.

Ten or more counts support this clonotype. The rearrangement uses TRBV7-2 and TRBJ2-3; D is perhaps TRBD2 (6 bases). Germline V lookup: CDR1 SGHTA, CDR2 FQGNSA. This CDR3 comprises 15 residues. With 5 bases removed from V and 4 bases from J, the gap between germline ends came to 16 bases. In DNA form, the CDR3 reads TGTGCCAGCAGCCTGACTAGACCTAAGGCAGATACGCAGTATTTT. It yields the protein CASSLTRPKADTQYF.

The chain couples TRBV2 to TRBJ1-6; no clear D gene. The CDR3 consists of 15 residues. Germline V CDR1 and CDR2: SNHLY, FYNNEI. Trimming left V 5 bases short and J 7 bases short, with 15 bases between. CDR3 protein: CASSRSGERNSPLHF. The CDR3, as DNA: TGTGCCAGCAGTCGTTCTGGGGAAAGGAATTCACCCCTCCACTTT.

The chain links TRBV5-5 to TRBJ2-3; 8 bases agree with TRBD2. Germline values: CDR1 SGHKS, CDR2 YYEKEE (reference sequence). This CDR3 has 14 residues. Germline trimming cut 2 bases from V and 4 bases from J; bases unmatched to any gene: 3. In DNA form, the CDR3 reads TGTGCCAGCAGCTTAAGCGGGGGTCCAGATACGCAGTATTTT. Translation: CASSLSGGPDTQYF.

This clonotype was seen more than once but under ten times. The chain couples TRBV20-1 to TRBJ2-3; 7 nucleotides line up with TRBD2. Germline assignment: CDR1 DFQATT and CDR2 SNEGSKA (reference sequence). Germline trimming cut 8 bases from V and 6 bases from J; bases unmatched to any gene: 8. The CDR3 extends over 12 amino acids. The CDR3 nucleotides are TGCAGTTTGGGGGGGTCCTGGGATACGCAGTATTTT. As protein: CSLGGSWDTQYF.

V usage is TRBV20-1 and J usage is TRBJ1-5; D is ambiguous. The CDR3 totals 15 residues. Trimming pared 3 bases from V and 1 base from J, leaving 13 bases between. Germline CDR1 and CDR2: DFQATT and SNEGSKA (reference sequence). CDR3 nucleotide sequence: TGCAGTGCTAGGAACCCCGTTTCCAGCAATCAGCCCCAGCATTTT. It codes for CSARNPVSSNQPQHF.

The rearrangement joins TRBV19 to TRBJ1-5; D is unresolved. This CDR3 spans 15 amino acids. Trimming shortened V by 0 bases and J by 1 base, and 7 bases separated the two germline ends. CDR1 and CDR2 from the germline V gene are LNHDA and SQIVND (reference sequence). CDR3 DNA: TGTGCCAGTAGTATAGAGGGTTTCAGCAATCAGCCCCAGCATTTT. This sequence encodes CASSIEGFSNQPQHF.

This clonotype has at least ten counts. The chain recombines TRBV20-1 with TRBJ2-4; 8 nucleotides align to TRBD2. The germline V gene encodes CDR1 DFQATT and CDR2 SNEGSKA (reference sequence). This CDR3 contains 15 residues. With V trimmed by 3 bases and J by 2 bases, 6 bases remained unmatched. The DNA of the CDR3 is TGCAGTGCTAGCCACGGGAGGGCCTCCAAAAACATTCAGTACTTC. Its translation is CSASHGRASKNIQYF.